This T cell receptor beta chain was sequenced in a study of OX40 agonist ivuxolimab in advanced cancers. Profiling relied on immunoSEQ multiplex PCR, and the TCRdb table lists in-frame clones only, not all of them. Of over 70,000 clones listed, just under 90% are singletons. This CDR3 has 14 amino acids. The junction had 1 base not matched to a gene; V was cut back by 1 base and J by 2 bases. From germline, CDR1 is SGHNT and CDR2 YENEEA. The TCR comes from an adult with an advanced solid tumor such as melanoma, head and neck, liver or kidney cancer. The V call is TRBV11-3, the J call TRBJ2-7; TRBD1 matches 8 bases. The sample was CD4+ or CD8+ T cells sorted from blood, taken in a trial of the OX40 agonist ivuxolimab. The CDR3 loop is CASSLGGQAYEQYF. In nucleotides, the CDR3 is TGTGCCAGCAGCTTAGGGGGACAGGCCTACGAGCAGTACTTC.